The clone carrying this T cell receptor beta chain appeared a single time. The CDR3 spans 12 residues. Trimming removed 5 bases from V and 2 bases from J, with 10 bases in between. Per germline, CDR1 SQVTM and CDR2 ANQGSEA. This sample is part of a study of tumor T cells in aggressive B-cell lymphoma. Data came from immunoSEQ multiplex PCR; TCRdb stores just in-frame clones and leaves some out. Of thousands of clones listed, 94% are singletons. The gene calls are TRBV29-1 and TRBJ2-7; D gene ambiguous. The source material was tumor tissue. The source of this sequence is an adult with diffuse large B cell lymphoma. CDR3: CSVLTSAYEQYF. CDR3 DNA: TGCAGCGTTCTCACCTCAGCCTACGAGCAGTACTTC.